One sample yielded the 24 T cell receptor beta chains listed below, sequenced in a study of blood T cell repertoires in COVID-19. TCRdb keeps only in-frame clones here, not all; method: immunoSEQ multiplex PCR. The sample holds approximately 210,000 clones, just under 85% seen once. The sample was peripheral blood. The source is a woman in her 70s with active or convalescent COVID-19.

Here the CDR3 DNA reads TGTGCCAGCAGTTCCCTCGACAGGGATCATCAGCCCCAGCATTTT. This encodes CASSSLDRDHQPQHF. The V gene is TRBV27, the J gene TRBJ1-5; 7 bases line up with TRBD1. Germline CDR1 is MNHEY and CDR2 is SMNVEV (reference sequence). J was trimmed by 5 bases and V by 4 bases; bases with no gene match: 8. This CDR3 has 15 residues.

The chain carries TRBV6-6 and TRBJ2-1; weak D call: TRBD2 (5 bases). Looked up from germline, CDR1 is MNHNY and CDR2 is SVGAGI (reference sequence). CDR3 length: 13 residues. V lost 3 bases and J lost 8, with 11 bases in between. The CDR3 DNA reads TGTGCCAGCAGTTATAAGCGGCAGTATGAGCAGTTCTTC. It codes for CASSYKRQYEQFF.

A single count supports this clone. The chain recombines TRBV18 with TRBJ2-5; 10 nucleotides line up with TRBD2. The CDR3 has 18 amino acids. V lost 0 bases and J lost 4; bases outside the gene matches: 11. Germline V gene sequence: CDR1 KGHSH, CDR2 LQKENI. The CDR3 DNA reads TGTGCCAGCTCACCACCTGAGGAAACCCTAGCGGGAGTAGAGACCCAGTACTTC. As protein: CASSPPEETLAGVETQYF.

As DNA, the CDR3 is TGTGCCAGCAGGGCTCGGCGGGAGTCCTTGGGGGCCCAAGAGACCCAGTACTTC. Translated: CASRARRESLGAQETQYF. This chain joins TRBV2 and TRBJ2-5; perhaps TRBD2 as D (7 bases). V gave up 6 bases and J gave up 1 base, with 24 bases separating them. Germline assignment: CDR1 SNHLY and CDR2 FYNNEI. This CDR3 comprises 18 residues.

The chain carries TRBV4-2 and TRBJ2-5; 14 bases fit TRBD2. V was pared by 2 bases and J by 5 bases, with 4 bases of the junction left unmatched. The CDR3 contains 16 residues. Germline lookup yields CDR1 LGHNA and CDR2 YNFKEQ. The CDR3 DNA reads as TGTGCCAGCAGCCAACGACTAGCGGGAGGGTCCGAGACCCAGTACTTC. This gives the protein CASSQRLAGGSETQYF.

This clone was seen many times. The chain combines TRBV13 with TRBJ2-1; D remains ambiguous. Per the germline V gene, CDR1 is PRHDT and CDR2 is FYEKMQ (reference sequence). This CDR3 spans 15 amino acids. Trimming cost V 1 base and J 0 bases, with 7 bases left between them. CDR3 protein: CASSLAMSSYNEQFF. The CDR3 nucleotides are TGTGCCAGCAGCTTAGCAATGAGCTCCTACAATGAGCAGTTCTTC.

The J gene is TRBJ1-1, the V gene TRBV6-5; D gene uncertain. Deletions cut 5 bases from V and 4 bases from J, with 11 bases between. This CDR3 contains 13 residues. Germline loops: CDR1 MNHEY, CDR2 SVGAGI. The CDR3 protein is CASSREGGTEAFF. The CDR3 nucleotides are TGTGCCAGCAGTCGGGAGGGAGGCACTGAAGCTTTCTTT.

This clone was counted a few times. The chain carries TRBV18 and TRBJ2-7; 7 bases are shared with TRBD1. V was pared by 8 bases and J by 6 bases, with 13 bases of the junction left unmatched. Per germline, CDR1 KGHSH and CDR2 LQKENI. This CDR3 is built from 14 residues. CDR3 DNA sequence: TGTGCCAGCACAACCACAGGGGAAGGGGTCGAGCAGTACTTC. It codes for CASTTTGEGVEQYF. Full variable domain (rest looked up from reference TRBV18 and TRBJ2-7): NAGVMQNPRHLVRRRGQEARLRCSPMKGHSHVYWYRQLPEEGLKFMVYLQKENIIDESGMPKERFSAEFPKEGPSILRIQQVVRGDSAAYFCASTTTGEGVEQYFGPGTRLTVT.

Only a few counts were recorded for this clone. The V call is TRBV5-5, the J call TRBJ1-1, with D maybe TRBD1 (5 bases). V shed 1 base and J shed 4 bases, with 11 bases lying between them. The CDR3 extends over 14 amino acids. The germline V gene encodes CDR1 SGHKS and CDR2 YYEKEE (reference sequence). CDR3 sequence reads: CASSLTPGATEAFF. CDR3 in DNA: TGTGCCAGCAGCTTGACTCCTGGGGCCACTGAAGCTTTCTTT.

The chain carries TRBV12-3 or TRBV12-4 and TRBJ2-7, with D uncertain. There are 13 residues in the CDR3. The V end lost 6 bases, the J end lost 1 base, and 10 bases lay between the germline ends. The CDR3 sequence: CASSSTGSYEQYF. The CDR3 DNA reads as TGTGCCAGCAGCTCGACCGGGTCCTACGAGCAGTACTTC.

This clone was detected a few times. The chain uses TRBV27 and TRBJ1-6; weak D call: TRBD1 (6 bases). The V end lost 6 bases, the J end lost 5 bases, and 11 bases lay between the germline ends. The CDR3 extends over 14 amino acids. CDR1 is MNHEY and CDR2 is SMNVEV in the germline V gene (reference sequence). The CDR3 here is CASRLRTDNSPLHF. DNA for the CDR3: TGTGCCAGCAGGTTGAGGACAGATAATTCACCCCTCCACTTT.

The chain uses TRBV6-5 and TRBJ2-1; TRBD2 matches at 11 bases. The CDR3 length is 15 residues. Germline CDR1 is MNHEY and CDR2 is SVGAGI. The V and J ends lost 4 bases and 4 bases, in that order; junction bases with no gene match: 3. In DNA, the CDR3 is TGTGCCAGCAGTTCGGGACTAGCGGTTTACAATGAGCAGTTCTTC. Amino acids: CASSSGLAVYNEQFF.

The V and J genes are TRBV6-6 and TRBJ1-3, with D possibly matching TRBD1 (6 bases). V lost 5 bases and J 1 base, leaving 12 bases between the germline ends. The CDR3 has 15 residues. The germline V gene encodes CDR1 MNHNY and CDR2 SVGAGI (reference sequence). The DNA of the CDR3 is TGTGCCAGCAGTCGCGACAGGTCTTCTGGAAACACCATATATTTT. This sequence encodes CASSRDRSSGNTIYF.

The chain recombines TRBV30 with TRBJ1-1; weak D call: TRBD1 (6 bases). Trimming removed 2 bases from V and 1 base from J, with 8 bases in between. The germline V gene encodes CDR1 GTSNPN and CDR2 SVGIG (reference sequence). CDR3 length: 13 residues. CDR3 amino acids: CAWSLTGNTEAFF. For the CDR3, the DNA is TGTGCCTGGAGTTTGACAGGGAACACTGAAGCTTTCTTT.

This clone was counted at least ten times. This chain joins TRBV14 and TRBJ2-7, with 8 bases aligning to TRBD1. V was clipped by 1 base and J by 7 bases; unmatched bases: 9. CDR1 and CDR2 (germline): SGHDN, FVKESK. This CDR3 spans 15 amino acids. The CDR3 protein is CASSQVYGQGREQYF. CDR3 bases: TGTGCCAGCAGCCAAGTCTACGGACAGGGCCGGGAGCAGTACTTC.

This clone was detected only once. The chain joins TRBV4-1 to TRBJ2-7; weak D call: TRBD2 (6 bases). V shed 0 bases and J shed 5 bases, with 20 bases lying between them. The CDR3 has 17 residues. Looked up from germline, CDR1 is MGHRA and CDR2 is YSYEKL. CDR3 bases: TGCGCCAGCAGCCAAGATGGGGAGGAAGCATGGAGTAACGAGCAGTACTTC. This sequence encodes CASSQDGEEAWSNEQYF.

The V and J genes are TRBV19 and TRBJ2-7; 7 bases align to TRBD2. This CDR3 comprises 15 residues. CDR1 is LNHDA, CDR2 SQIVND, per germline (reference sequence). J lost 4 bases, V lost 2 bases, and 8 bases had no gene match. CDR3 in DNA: TGTGCCAGTAGTATACGGCGGGAGTCCAGGTACGAGCAGTACTTC. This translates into CASSIRRESRYEQYF. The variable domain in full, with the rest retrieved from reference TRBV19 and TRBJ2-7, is DGGITQSPKYLFRKEGQNVTLSCEQNLNHDAMYWYRQDPGQGLRLIYYSQIVNDFQKGDIAEGYSVSREKKESFPLTVTSAQKNPTAFYLCASSIRRESRYEQYFGPGTRLTVT.

CDR3 sequence (DNA): TGTGCCACCAGCAGAGATCGGGGGGTGGGGATGGAAAAACTGTTTTTT. Residues: CATSRDRGVGMEKLFF. The chain uses TRBV15 and TRBJ1-4, with D possibly TRBD1 on 5 matching bases. The V gene's germline CDR1 is LNHNV and CDR2 YYDKDF (reference sequence). The CDR3 contains 16 residues. Trimming shortened V by 0 bases and J by 8 bases, and 16 bases separated the two germline ends.

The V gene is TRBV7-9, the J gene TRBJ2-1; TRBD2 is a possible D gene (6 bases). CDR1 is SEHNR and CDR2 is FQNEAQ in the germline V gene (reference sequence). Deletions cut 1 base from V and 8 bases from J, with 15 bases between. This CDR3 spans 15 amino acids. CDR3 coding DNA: TGTGCCAGCAGCTTAGGCCCGGGAGAAGGACATGAGCAGTTCTTC. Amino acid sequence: CASSLGPGEGHEQFF.

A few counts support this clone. The CDR3 reads CSASTGTEAFF. In DNA, the CDR3 is TGCAGTGCCTCGACAGGGACTGAAGCTTTCTTT. This chain joins TRBV20-1 and TRBJ1-1; 7 positions match TRBD1. This CDR3 region has 11 residues. Germline assignment: CDR1 DFQATT and CDR2 SNEGSKA (reference sequence). V was pared by 6 bases and J by 5 bases, with 3 bases of the junction left unmatched.

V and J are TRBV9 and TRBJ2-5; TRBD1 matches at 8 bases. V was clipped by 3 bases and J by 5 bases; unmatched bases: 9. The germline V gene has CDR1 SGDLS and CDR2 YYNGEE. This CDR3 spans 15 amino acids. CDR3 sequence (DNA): TGTGCCAGCAGCGAGCGGACAGGGACAAGGGAGACCCAGTACTTC. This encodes CASSERTGTRETQYF. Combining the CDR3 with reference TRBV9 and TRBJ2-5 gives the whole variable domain DSGVTQTPKHLITATGQRVTLRCSPRSGDLSVYWYQQSLDQGLQFLIQYYNGEERAKGNILERFSAQQFPDLHSELNLSSLELGDSALYFCASSERTGTRETQYFGPGTRLLVL.

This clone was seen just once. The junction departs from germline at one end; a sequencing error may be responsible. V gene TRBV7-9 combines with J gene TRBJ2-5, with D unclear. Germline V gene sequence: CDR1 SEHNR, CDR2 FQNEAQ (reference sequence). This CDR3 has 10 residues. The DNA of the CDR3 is TGTGCCAGCCACCAGGAGACCCAGTACTTC. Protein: CASHQETQYF.

The CDR3 nucleotides are TGCAGCGTTCGCAGGGGGTCCGGAGAAAAACTGTTTTTT. Protein: CSVRRGSGEKLFF. The chain recombines TRBV29-1 with TRBJ1-4; 7 bases fit TRBD1. The CDR3 is 13 amino acids. Unmatched junction bases numbered 8, after V lost 5 bases and J lost 8 bases. Germline loops: CDR1 SQVTM, CDR2 ANQGSEA.

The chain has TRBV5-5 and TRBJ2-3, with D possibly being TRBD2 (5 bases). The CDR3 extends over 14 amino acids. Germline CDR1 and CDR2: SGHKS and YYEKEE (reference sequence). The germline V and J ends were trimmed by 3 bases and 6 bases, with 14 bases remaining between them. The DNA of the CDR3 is TGTGCCAGCAGCTCAGGACTGTTTGGGGATACGCAGTATTTT. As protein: CASSSGLFGDTQYF.